One sample yielded the 15 T cell receptor beta chains listed below, sequenced in a study of blood T cell repertoires in COVID-19. Produced via immunoSEQ multiplex PCR; TCRdb's table is partial and in-frame only. The sample carries roughly 200,000 clones, roughly 83% recorded once. Sequencing was done on a sample of peripheral blood. These receptors were obtained from a woman aged 40-49 years with COVID-19, enrolled during active disease.

This chain links TRBV11-3 with TRBJ2-7; 8 bases are a match to TRBD1. The V gene end was trimmed by 2 bases and the J gene end by 2 bases; junction bases not matched to a gene: 2. This CDR3 has 14 amino acids. CDR1 and CDR2 from the germline V gene are SGHNT and YENEEA. CDR3 amino acids: CASSLRTGTYEQYF. The CDR3 DNA is TGTGCCAGCAGCTTACGGACAGGGACCTACGAGCAGTACTTC.

The CDR3 region is CASSITGTDTQYF. As DNA, the CDR3 is TGTGCCAGCAGCATCACAGGGACAGATACGCAGTATTTT. The rearrangement joins TRBV7-9 to TRBJ2-3, with a possible D match to TRBD1 (6 bases). CDR1 SEHNR and CDR2 FQNEAQ come from the germline V gene (reference sequence). The CDR3 has 13 residues. With 5 bases removed from V and 3 bases from J, the gap between germline ends came to 9 bases.

This chain connects TRBV7-9 to TRBJ1-5; D is possibly TRBD1 (6 bases). The germline V gene has CDR1 SEHNR and CDR2 FQNEAQ (reference sequence). The CDR3 is 17 residues long. Deletions cut 1 base from V and 5 bases from J, with 18 bases between. CDR3 loop: CASSLVHHRESHQPQHF. The CDR3 coding sequence is TGTGCCAGCAGCTTAGTTCACCACAGGGAATCCCATCAGCCCCAGCATTTT.

J is TRBJ1-2 and V is TRBV11-2, with D uncertain. Germline lookup yields CDR1 SGHAT and CDR2 FQNNGV. CDR3 length equals 13 residues. Trimming shortened V by 2 bases and J by 5 bases, and 9 bases separated the two germline ends. The CDR3 loop reads CASSLRVVYGYTF. The DNA of the CDR3 is TGTGCCAGCAGCTTACGTGTAGTTTATGGCTACACCTTC. The full variable domain, completed using reference TRBV11-2 and TRBJ1-2, is EAGVAQSPRYKIIEKRQSVAFWCNPISGHATLYWYQQILGQGPKLLIQFQNNGVVDDSQLPKDRFSAERLKGVDSTLKIQPAKLEDSAVYLCASSLRVVYGYTFGSGTRLTVV.

This chain connects TRBV27 to TRBJ1-6, with D possibly matching TRBD1 (6 bases). Trimming removed 3 bases from V and 12 bases from J, with 6 bases in between. The CDR3 contains 11 residues. Germline loops: CDR1 MNHEY, CDR2 SMNVEV (reference sequence). The DNA for the CDR3 is TGTGCCAGCAGTTTCAGGGGACCCCTCCACTTT. Residues: CASSFRGPLHF.

V gene TRBV7-3 combines with J gene TRBJ2-1; 10 bases agree with TRBD2. Trimming removed 5 bases from V and 2 bases from J; junction bases left unmatched: 0. The CDR3 runs 14 residues. Germline V gene lookup returns CDR1 SGHTA and CDR2 FQGTGA. DNA of the CDR3: TGTGCCAGCAGCCTAGCGGGAGCCTACAATGAGCAGTTCTTC. Its translation is CASSLAGAYNEQFF.

This chain uses TRBV5-1 with TRBJ1-4; TRBD1 matches at 8 bases. In germline, CDR1 is SGHRS, CDR2 YFSETQ. After removal of 4 bases from V and 2 bases from J, the junction contained 4 bases not matched to a gene. CDR3 size: 15 residues. The CDR3 spells CASSPRTGTNEKLFF. CDR3 nucleotide sequence: TGCGCCAGCAGCCCGAGGACAGGGACTAATGAAAAACTGTTTTTT.

This clone was seen more than once but under ten times. The chain has TRBV19 and TRBJ2-1; TRBD2 agrees at 8 bases. Germline V gives CDR1 LNHDA, CDR2 SQIVND (reference sequence). J lost 4 bases, V lost 6 bases, and 5 bases had no gene match. The CDR3 contains 14 residues. Here the CDR3 reads CASRLSGIYNEQFF. In DNA, the CDR3 is TGTGCCAGTAGGCTTAGCGGGATATACAATGAGCAGTTCTTC.

The chain links TRBV7-2 to TRBJ2-5; TRBD2 agrees at 8 bases. Per germline, CDR1 SGHTA and CDR2 FQGNSA. This CDR3 contains 17 residues. V was clipped by 5 bases and J by 4 bases; unmatched bases: 15. The CDR3 bases are TGTGCCAGCAGCGTCGACTTCCCCGGGGGGGGTTCAGAGACCCAGTACTTC. This sequence encodes CASSVDFPGGGSETQYF.

The rearrangement links TRBV6-6 to TRBJ1-1; TRBD1 matches at 9 bases. The germline CDR1 and CDR2 sequences are MNHNY and SVGAGI (reference sequence). With V trimmed by 4 bases and J by 0 bases, 6 bases remained unmatched. The CDR3 totals 16 residues. CDR3 in amino acids: CASSSTGQGMNTEAFF. CDR3 coding DNA: TGTGCCAGCAGTTCTACGGGACAGGGAATGAACACTGAAGCTTTCTTT.

The chain carries TRBV6-6 and TRBJ2-3; TRBD2 agrees at 10 bases. Germline CDR1 is MNHNY and CDR2 is SVGAGI (reference sequence). The CDR3 extends over 17 amino acids. J lost 2 bases, V lost 6 bases, and 11 bases had no gene match. Written as DNA, the CDR3 is TGTGCCAGCAGACGACTTGGGCTAGCGGGGGACACAGATACGCAGTATTTT. It yields the protein CASRRLGLAGDTDTQYF.

J is TRBJ1-2 and V is TRBV12-3 or TRBV12-4; 7 nucleotides agree with TRBD1. There are 13 residues in the CDR3. Trimming at V came to 8 bases and at J to 7 bases, leaving 10 bases not matched to a gene. CDR3 sequence: CASVLTGLGGYTF. The CDR3, as DNA: TGTGCCAGCGTACTGACAGGGTTAGGTGGCTACACCTTC.

This clone has only one observation. The chain links TRBV21-1 to TRBJ1-2. TRBV21-1 constitutes a pseudogene. This CDR3 comprises 15 residues. This CDR3 is CASSTPGGCSYGYTF. The CDR3 bases are TGTGCCAGCAGCACCCCTGGGGGGTGTTCGTATGGCTACACCTTC.

The V gene is TRBV7-9, the J gene TRBJ2-1; 7 bases agree with TRBD2. With V trimmed by 5 bases and J by 8 bases, 9 bases remained unmatched. CDR1 is SEHNR, CDR2 FQNEAQ, per germline (reference sequence). The CDR3 has 14 amino acids. CDR3 DNA sequence: TGTGCCAGCAGCACTGGACTAGGCCTCGATGAGCAGTTCTTC. This translates into CASSTGLGLDEQFF.

At least ten counts were recorded for this clone. The gene calls are TRBV12-5 and TRBJ2-5; 7 positions agree with TRBD2. With 4 bases clipped from V and 4 bases from J, the junction kept 12 bases outside the gene matches. The CDR3 is 16 residues long. CDR1 and CDR2 (germline): LGHNT, FRNRAP. The CDR3: CASGSRSVSGGETQYF. CDR3 DNA: TGTGCTAGTGGTTCGCGGTCGGTTTCGGGGGGAGAGACCCAGTACTTC.